The sequence of this TCR beta chain was determined in a study of T cell therapy after organ transplantation. The overall study: Eight of the ten patients were clinical responders. Study-level results: Lower pretherapy CD8 clonality went with larger post-therapy fold change.

TCRdb's copy holds only in-frame clones and misses some; the assay was immunoSEQ multiplex PCR. The repertoire has about 48,000 clones, approximately 94% of them found once; the top ten carry about 3.4%. The CDR3 sequence is 14 residues long. Losses at the gene ends were 7 bases for V and 4 bases for J; bases not matched to a gene: 5. Germline V CDR1 and CDR2: MNHEY, SVGAGI. Comments on this clone: Its antigen is not known.

The input for sequencing was CD8+ T cells from blood, taken before autologous CMV-specific T cell therapy. This TCR came from a human patient who had received a solid organ transplant and had CMV disease. The gene calls are TRBV6-5 and TRBJ2-2, with TRBD2 matching 8 bases. In nucleotides, the CDR3 is TGTGCCAGCACCCTGAGCGGGAGCACCGGGGAGCTGTTTTTT. Encoded protein: CASTLSGSTGELFF.